This TCR beta chain was sequenced in a study of T cell responses to AZD1222 COVID-19 vaccine. The wider study: Second doses that came at about 4 or about 12 weeks were put together.

CDR3 length: 13 amino acids. CDR1 is MNHEY, CDR2 SMNVEV, per germline (reference sequence). The V gene lost 5 bases and the J gene lost 9 bases, with 14 bases spanning the gap. Study-level results: CD4 TCRs covered the whole spike, strongest at regions 160-218 and 743-854.

As concerns this clone: Its antigen remains unknown.

Assay used: immunoSEQ multiplex PCR; TCRdb lists only in-frame clones, some missing. The sample lists approximately 120,000 clones, approximately 90% occurring once. This sample comprised peripheral blood, obtained on day 0 of AZD1222 vaccination. This chain uses TRBV27 with TRBJ2-1; D possibly uses TRBD1 or TRBD2 (5 bases each). This clonotype was obtained from an adult in good health. The CDR3 region is CASSTYGGSEQFF. The CDR3 nucleotides are TGTGCCAGCAGTACCTATGGGGGAAGTGAGCAGTTCTTC.